These T cell receptor beta chains were read from a single sample in a study of CD8+ T cells in alopecia areata. Using immunoSEQ multiplex PCR, the repertoire was profiled, and TCRdb retains in-frame clones only, with some absent. The sample includes 180,000 or so clones, roughly 60% of them seen just once. This specimen was CD4+ T cells sorted from blood, taken at roughly week 55, from a patient treated with tofacitinib. The receptors were gathered from a human donor with alopecia areata. Each CDR3 is given with its conserved first and last residue.

v_gene: TRBV7-9
CDR3aa: CASSPDTGVTGELFF

v_gene: TRBV30
CDR3aa: CAWSEGLAGSDTQYF

v_gene: TRBV6-5
CDR3aa: CASSKGQFMNTEAFF

v_gene: TRBV14
CDR3aa: CASSQQVPGNTIYF

v_gene: TRBV29-1
CDR3aa: CSVGQYEQFF

v_gene: TRBV4-1
CDR3aa: CASSQEGGTGNEKLFF

v_gene: TRBV25-1
CDR3aa: CASKGESSYEQYF

v_gene: TRBV5-4
CDR3aa: CASSLSGGDIQYF

v_gene: TRBV29-1
CDR3aa: CSVVPTRGPGEAFF

v_gene: TRBV4-2
CDR3aa: CASSKRYRDGSYEQYF

v_gene: TRBV30
CDR3aa: CAWNPGMGEKLFF

v_gene: TRBV7-9
CDR3aa: CASSPWTGKQETQYF

v_gene: TRBV29-1
CDR3aa: CSVGLAGVRDTQYF

v_gene: TRBV7-2
CDR3aa: CASSFQRGPQETQYF

v_gene: TRBV19
CDR3aa: CASQGAGSTGELFF

v_gene: TRBV28
CDR3aa: CASSATAGQPQHF